One sample yielded the 5 T cell receptor beta chains listed below, sequenced in a study of blood T cell repertoires in COVID-19. Measured with immunoSEQ multiplex PCR; TCRdb has only the in-frame clones, and not every one. The sample includes roughly 63,000 clones, over 75% of them seen just once. The sample comprised peripheral blood. These receptors were taken from a man aged 50-60 years with acute or convalescent COVID-19.

With respect to this clone: Compared with germline, one end of the junction differs, possibly owing to a read error. The CDR3 protein is CASSLEGQGFHEQYF. CDR3 DNA: TGTGCTAGCAGCTTAGAAGGACAGGGCTTTCACGAGCAGTACTTC. The rearrangement links TRBV7-7 to TRBJ2-7; 8 positions match TRBD1. Germline CDR1 reads SSHAT; CDR2 reads FNYEAQ (reference sequence). The CDR3 sequence is 15 residues long.

V is TRBV12-3 or TRBV12-4 and J is TRBJ1-1; D ambiguous. This CDR3 has 12 residues. V was shortened by 3 bases and J by 5 bases, with 7 bases between the two germline ends. This CDR3 reads CASSLFGTEAFF. The CDR3 region has the DNA TGTGCCAGCAGTTTGTTCGGGACTGAAGCTTTCTTT.

This chain uses TRBV9 with TRBJ2-7; 9 bases are a match to TRBD1. Unmatched junction bases numbered 6, after V lost 3 bases and J lost 5 bases. CDR1 and CDR2 (germline): SGDLS, YYNGEE. The length of the CDR3 is 14 residues. The CDR3 spells CASSAWDRVDEQYF. The CDR3 DNA reads as TGTGCCAGCAGCGCCTGGGACAGGGTAGACGAGCAGTACTTC.

The V and J genes are TRBV7-8 and TRBJ2-7, with D unresolved. The CDR3 runs 11 residues. Germline-derived CDR1 and CDR2 are SGHVS and FQNEAQ. V dropped 5 bases and J dropped 2 bases, with 4 bases sitting between them. The CDR3 DNA reads TGTGCCAGCAGCACAACCTACGAGCAGTACGTC. Its translation: CASSTTYEQYV.

V and J are TRBV9 and TRBJ1-6; D gene ambiguous. Trimming left V 3 bases short and J 6 bases short, with 13 bases between. The CDR3 is 15 amino acids. Germline V CDR1 and CDR2: SGDLS, YYNGEE. The CDR3 sequence: CASSAMDGVNSPLHF. In nucleotides, the CDR3 is TGTGCCAGCAGCGCCATGGACGGGGTTAATTCACCCCTCCACTTT. Together with reference TRBV9 and TRBJ1-6, the CDR3 gives the full variable domain: DSGVTQTPKHLITATGQRVTLRCSPRSGDLSVYWYQQSLDQGLQFLIQYYNGEERAKGNILERFSAQQFPDLHSELNLSSLELGDSALYFCASSAMDGVNSPLHFGNGTRLTVT.